Below are 9 T cell receptor beta chains sequenced from a single sample in a study of cytomegalovirus exposure and HLA in healthy donors. PCR used 60 Vbeta primers and 13 Jbeta primers. Data came from immunoSEQ multiplex PCR; TCRdb stores just in-frame clones and leaves some out. The sample carries some 150,000 clones, nearly 80% recorded once. Sequencing input: PBMCs. The origin of the receptors is a man aged 40-49 years in good health and CMV-seropositive.

In its sample, this clone was seen a few times. The rearrangement links TRBV12-5 to TRBJ2-3, with D possibly matching TRBD2 (6 bases). V dropped 6 bases and J dropped 0 bases, with 10 bases sitting between them. Germline-derived CDR1 and CDR2 are LGHNT and FRNRAP. The CDR3 loop spans 14 amino acids. The DNA of the CDR3 is TGTGCTAGTGGCTCGGGGGTCAGCACAGATACGCAGTATTTT. Translating it yields CASGSGVSTDTQYF.

The gene calls are TRBV7-8 and TRBJ2-1; 7 bases align to TRBD2. Germline values: CDR1 SGHVS, CDR2 FQNEAQ. The junction had 12 bases not matched to a gene; V was cut back by 5 bases and J by 8 bases. CDR3 length: 15 residues. CDR3 sequence (DNA): TGTGCCAGCAGCCGCTGGGGACTCCGGGAGGATGAGCAGTTCTTC. Amino acids: CASSRWGLREDEQFF.

This CDR3 reads CASIDGTGAYNEKLFF. The CDR3, as DNA: TGTGCCAGTATCGATGGGACAGGGGCTTATAATGAAAAACTGTTTTTT. The J gene is TRBJ1-4, the V gene TRBV19, with 10 nucleotides matching TRBD1. The germline V gene has CDR1 LNHDA and CDR2 SQIVND (reference sequence). This CDR3 has 16 residues. J lost 4 bases, V lost 7 bases, and 9 bases had no gene match.

This clone was counted only a few times. The V gene is TRBV6-1, the J gene TRBJ1-2, with D perhaps matching TRBD1 (5 bases). From germline, CDR1 is MNHNS and CDR2 SASEGT. CDR3 length equals 13 residues. Deletions cut 7 bases from V and 5 bases from J, with 14 bases between. CDR3 residues: CASTSGLGYGYTF. DNA of the CDR3: TGTGCCAGCACCTCAGGGTTAGGTTATGGCTACACCTTC.

The chain employs TRBV10-3 and TRBJ2-1; the match to TRBD1 covers 7 bases. J lost 5 bases, V lost 7 bases, and 8 bases had no gene match. Germline V gene data show CDR1 as ENHRY and CDR2 as SYGVKD. This CDR3 contains 14 residues. CDR3 DNA: TGTGCCATCAAGCCCGGGACAGAAAACAATGAGCAGTTCTTC. The encoded protein is CAIKPGTENNEQFF.

This chain links TRBV6-1 with TRBJ2-6; TRBD1 matches at 8 bases. Germline V gene data show CDR1 as MNHNS and CDR2 as SASEGT. The CDR3 has 15 amino acids. The V gene end was trimmed by 7 bases and the J gene end by 0 bases; junction bases not matched to a gene: 2. CDR3 sequence: CASNTGGSGANVLTF. CDR3 nucleotide sequence: TGTGCCAGCAACACAGGGGGCTCTGGGGCCAACGTCCTGACTTTC.

V gene TRBV14 combines with J gene TRBJ2-1, with a tentative D call TRBD2 (6 bases). The germline V gene has CDR1 SGHDN and CDR2 FVKESK. Deletions cut 1 base from V and 7 bases from J, with 14 bases between. The CDR3 spans 15 residues. The CDR3 loop reads CASSQGSSRGNEQFF. For the CDR3, the DNA is TGTGCCAGCAGCCAAGGGTCATCCCGGGGGAATGAGCAGTTCTTC.

The rearrangement uses TRBV12-5 and TRBJ2-1, with 13 bases fitting TRBD2. This CDR3 has 15 residues. Germline CDR1 and CDR2: LGHNT and FRNRAP. V trimming: 6 bases; J trimming: 8 bases; junction bases outside the gene matches: 7. The CDR3 sequence: CASGTGLAGAHEQFF. CDR3 in DNA: TGTGCTAGTGGGACCGGACTAGCGGGAGCCCATGAGCAGTTCTTC.

This chain connects TRBV11-3 to TRBJ2-6; weak D call: TRBD2 (5 bases). The CDR3 is made up of 15 amino acids. Trimming took off 6 bases at V and 2 bases at J, with 11 bases between the two ends. Germline V CDR1 and CDR2: SGHNT, YENEEA. The CDR3 DNA follows: TGTGCCAGCAGTGTAACCGGGACTGGGGCCAACGTCCTGACTTTC. Translation: CASSVTGTGANVLTF.